The 9 T cell receptor beta chains presented below share a single source sample, sequenced in a study of shared clonotypes between healthy human individuals. Produced via immunoSEQ multiplex PCR; TCRdb's table is partial and in-frame only. The sample consists of roughly 380,000 clones, roughly 96% of them appearing once. The sample comprised memory CD8+ T cells sorted from blood. Subset meaning: CD45RO+ cells pooled with CCR7-negative TemRA cells. Source of these receptors: a man aged 30-40 years in good health.

This clone was picked up a small number of times. The sample has other DNA sequences that encode this CDR3 too. CDR3 sequence: CASSVDRNTEAFF. CDR3 coding DNA: TGTGCCAGCAGCGTAGACAGGAACACTGAAGCTTTCTTT. V and J are TRBV9 and TRBJ1-1; no clear D. From germline, CDR1 is SGDLS and CDR2 YYNGEE. The CDR3 has 13 amino acids. Trimming left V 0 bases short and J 1 base short, with 4 bases between. Using reference TRBV9 and TRBJ1-1 for the parts outside the CDR3, the full variable domain is DSGVTQTPKHLITATGQRVTLRCSPRSGDLSVYWYQQSLDQGLQFLIQYYNGEERAKGNILERFSAQQFPDLHSELNLSSLELGDSALYFCASSVDRNTEAFFGQGTRLTVV.

The CDR3 DNA sequence: TGTGCCATCAAACCGGGACAGGGAGGGAATGAGCAGTTCTTC. Its protein is CAIKPGQGGNEQFF. The V call is TRBV10-3, the J call TRBJ2-1, with 9 positions matching TRBD1. The V and J ends lost 7 bases and 7 bases, in that order; junction bases with no gene match: 8. Germline loops: CDR1 ENHRY, CDR2 SYGVKD. This CDR3 spans 14 amino acids.

The chain employs TRBV9 and TRBJ2-3; TRBD2 aligns across 7 bases. Germline V gene lookup returns CDR1 SGDLS and CDR2 YYNGEE. Losses at the gene ends were 1 base for V and 2 bases for J; bases not matched to a gene: 4. The CDR3 is 15 amino acids. The CDR3 nucleotides are TGTGCCAGCAGCGTACGGGGGAGGGTCACAGATACGCAGTATTTT. Its protein product is CASSVRGRVTDTQYF.

The V gene is TRBV6-1, the J gene TRBJ2-7, with 7 nucleotides matching TRBD1. This CDR3 has 14 amino acids. Germline V gives CDR1 MNHNS, CDR2 SASEGT. V dropped 5 bases and J dropped 4; count of bases not matched to a gene: 8. The CDR3 reads CASSPTGTSYEQYF. CDR3 coding DNA: TGTGCCAGCAGTCCGACAGGGACCTCTTACGAGCAGTACTTC.

A note on this clone: The junction shows a germline mismatch at one end, possibly a read error. This rearrangement joins TRBV30 to TRBJ2-2; D not resolved. Germline lookup yields CDR1 GTSNPN and CDR2 SVGIG (reference sequence). The CDR3 is 16 residues long. In DNA form, the CDR3 reads TGTGCCCGGAGTGTCGTTGGCAGGTGGAACACCGGGGAGCTGTTTTTT. Encoded protein: CARSVVGRWNTGELFF.

The chain links TRBV6-6 to TRBJ1-4; D unresolved. Trimming pared 2 bases from V and 0 bases from J, leaving 7 bases between. The CDR3 is 15 amino acids. The germline gives CDR1 MNHNY, CDR2 SVGAGI (reference sequence). In DNA form, the CDR3 reads TGTGCCAGCAGTTACGGCGGATCAACTAATGAAAAACTGTTTTTT. It encodes CASSYGGSTNEKLFF.

The gene calls are TRBV6-5 and TRBJ1-4; D is perhaps TRBD1 (6 bases). Trimming cost V 3 bases and J 5 bases, with 13 bases left between them. From germline, CDR1 is MNHEY and CDR2 SVGAGI. This CDR3 contains 15 residues. The DNA for the CDR3 is TGTGCCAGCAGTTATTCAGGGGCCGGGAATGAAAAACTGTTTTTT. As protein: CASSYSGAGNEKLFF.

V and J are TRBV27 and TRBJ2-7; perhaps TRBD1 as D (5 bases). Trimming removed 3 bases from V and 0 bases from J, with 21 bases in between. From germline, CDR1 is MNHEY and CDR2 SMNVEV (reference sequence). The CDR3 contains 18 residues. DNA for the CDR3: TGTGCCAGCAGTTTTTCTCCTAATAGGGGTCGCAGCTCCTACGAGCAGTACTTC. It encodes CASSFSPNRGRSSYEQYF.

The V gene is TRBV28, the J gene TRBJ2-7, with 9 bases lining up with TRBD2. CDR1 MDHEN and CDR2 SYDVKM come from the germline V gene. CDR3 length: 15 residues. V gave up 7 bases and J gave up 4 bases; unmatched junction bases: 11. The CDR3 DNA sequence: TGTGCCAGCACCGCAACGGGACTAGCTTCATACGAGCAGTACTTC. It is translated as CASTATGLASYEQYF.